The T cell receptor (beta chain) under discussion was sequenced for a study of cytomegalovirus exposure and HLA in healthy donors. PCR involved 60 Vbeta and 13 Jbeta primers. Repertoires were generated with immunoSEQ multiplex PCR, while TCRdb's copy carries only in-frame clones and drops some. The repertoire consists of about 200,000 clones, with 82% occurring once and the leading ten covering 2.5% to 3%. Germline lookup yields CDR1 MGHRA and CDR2 YSYEKL. Trimming shortened V by 0 bases and J by 5 bases, and 19 bases separated the two germline ends. This CDR3 is 17 amino acids long. This clone occurred a few times.

Material: PBMCs. This rearrangement joins TRBV4-1 to TRBJ1-2; maybe TRBD1 (5 bases). The sequence was obtained from a woman between 40 and 55 years old in good health and CMV-seronegative. The CDR3 spells CASSQDLGGTKRYGYTF. CDR3 sequence (DNA): TGCGCCAGCAGCCAAGACTTGGGGGGAACTAAAAGATATGGCTACACCTTC.